Listed below are T cell receptor beta chains from one sample, sequenced in a study of T-cell reconstitution after alpha-beta-depleted transplantation in children. TCRdb redid the calling of the PCR reads with MiXCR, one entry per CDR3 protein. The table lists some 300,000 distinct CDR3 sequences, just over 7.5% of them singletons. Sequenced here: peripheral blood, sampled 360 days after TCRalphabeta/CD19-depleted stem cell transplant. These receptors came from a female patient younger than 10 who had a stem cell transplant for Fanconi anemia, so the T cells may come from the graft donor. Both conserved end residues are part of each CDR3. Fields, in order: CDR3 length, D gene, V gene, J gene, clone size, CDR3 DNA, CDR3 protein. D genes are given only for firm matches. The size field is filled for only some rows; it gives once, few, many or a size class.

cdr3_length: 15
d_call: .
v_call: TRBV6-5
j_call: TRBJ2-6
clone_size: .
cdr3_nt: TGTGCCAGCAGTTACTGGGGATCTGGGGCCAACGTCCTGACTTTC
cdr3_aa: CASSYWGSGANVLTF

cdr3_length: 13
d_call: .
v_call: TRBV7-9
j_call: TRBJ2-7
clone_size: many
cdr3_nt: TGTGCCAGCAGCACCGGACAACACCACGAGCAGTACTTC
cdr3_aa: CASSTGQHHEQYF

cdr3_length: 15
d_call: TRBD2
v_call: TRBV29-1
j_call: TRBJ2-5
clone_size: many
cdr3_nt: TGCAGCGTTGCTGGTAGCGGGGGGTACCAGGAGACCCAGTACTTC
cdr3_aa: CSVAGSGGYQETQYF

cdr3_length: 15
d_call: .
v_call: TRBV2
j_call: TRBJ2-3
clone_size: many
cdr3_nt: TGTGCCAGCAGCCAACAAGGAGGGCCAGAAGATACGCAGTATTTT
cdr3_aa: CASSQQGGPEDTQYF

cdr3_length: 15
d_call: TRBD2
v_call: TRBV20-1
j_call: TRBJ2-5
clone_size: many
cdr3_nt: TGCAGTGCTAGAGATCTAGCGGGGAGGGGGGAGACCCAGTACTTC
cdr3_aa: CSARDLAGRGETQYF

cdr3_length: 13
d_call: TRBD1
v_call: TRBV2
j_call: TRBJ1-5
clone_size: few
cdr3_nt: TGTGCCAGCAGTGAAGGAGTGACAGGGGGGGTCCATTTT
cdr3_aa: CASSEGVTGGVHF

cdr3_length: 13
d_call: .
v_call: TRBV5-1
j_call: TRBJ2-5
clone_size: many
cdr3_nt: TGCGCCAGCAGCTTCCGTCTTCGGGAGACCCAGTACTTC
cdr3_aa: CASSFRLRETQYF

cdr3_length: 16
d_call: .
v_call: TRBV27
j_call: TRBJ2-7
clone_size: few
cdr3_nt: TGTGCCAGCAGTTTATCGGTAGGAGAGTTATCCTACGAGCAGTACTTC
cdr3_aa: CASSLSVGELSYEQYF

cdr3_length: 16
d_call: TRBD1
v_call: TRBV3-1
j_call: TRBJ1-1
clone_size: few
cdr3_nt: TGTGCCAGCAGTTCAGGGGGCTGGGTGGTGAACACTGAAGCTTTCTTT
cdr3_aa: CASSSGGWVVNTEAFF

cdr3_length: 16
d_call: .
v_call: TRBV14
j_call: TRBJ1-6
clone_size: few
cdr3_nt: TGTGCCAGCAGCCAAGTGGGGGGCTCCTATAATTCACCCCTCCACTTT
cdr3_aa: CASSQVGGSYNSPLHF

cdr3_length: 15
d_call: .
v_call: TRBV2
j_call: TRBJ2-7
clone_size: few
cdr3_nt: TGTGCCAGCAGTGAATACAGTTTTTCGTTCCCCGACCGGTACTTC
cdr3_aa: CASSEYSFSFPDRYF

cdr3_length: 11
d_call: .
v_call: TRBV20-1
j_call: TRBJ1-2
clone_size: .
cdr3_nt: TGCAGTGCTCGACAGGTCTATGGCTACACCTTC
cdr3_aa: CSARQVYGYTF

cdr3_length: 17
d_call: TRBD1
v_call: TRBV14
j_call: TRBJ1-4
clone_size: few
cdr3_nt: TGTGCCAGCAGCCAACGGACAGGTCTGAACGGGAATGAAAAACTGTTTTTT
cdr3_aa: CASSQRTGLNGNEKLFF

cdr3_length: 15
d_call: .
v_call: TRBV12-3/TRBV12-4
j_call: TRBJ1-5
clone_size: many
cdr3_nt: TGTGCCAGCAGCCAAGAACAGGGTAGCAATCAGCCCCAGCATTTT
cdr3_aa: CASSQEQGSNQPQHF

cdr3_length: 14
d_call: TRBD2
v_call: TRBV2
j_call: TRBJ2-3
clone_size: few
cdr3_nt: TGTGCCAGCCCGGGACTAGCGGGGGGAGATACGCAGTATTTT
cdr3_aa: CASPGLAGGDTQYF

cdr3_length: 15
d_call: TRBD2
v_call: TRBV4-2
j_call: TRBJ2-1
clone_size: .
cdr3_nt: TGTGCCAGCAGCCATAGGACGGGGGGGCGGGATGAGCAGTTCTTC
cdr3_aa: CASSHRTGGRDEQFF

cdr3_length: 14
d_call: TRBD1
v_call: TRBV6-5
j_call: TRBJ1-5
clone_size: few
cdr3_nt: TGTGCCAGCAGTTTTCGACAGGGCCTTTGGCCCCAGCATTTT
cdr3_aa: CASSFRQGLWPQHF

cdr3_length: 15
d_call: .
v_call: TRBV9
j_call: TRBJ2-7
clone_size: many
cdr3_nt: TGTGCCAGCAGCGTAGGAAGGGATCTAGCCTACGAGCAGTACTTC
cdr3_aa: CASSVGRDLAYEQYF

cdr3_length: 15
d_call: .
v_call: TRBV3-1
j_call: TRBJ2-1
clone_size: few
cdr3_nt: TGTGCCAGCAGCCTAGAAGCCCCGGGGGTGGATGAGCAGTTCTTC
cdr3_aa: CASSLEAPGVDEQFF

cdr3_length: 12
d_call: TRBD1
v_call: TRBV20-1
j_call: TRBJ1-2
clone_size: few
cdr3_nt: TGCAGTGCCTACCGGACAGGACGAGGCTACACCTTC
cdr3_aa: CSAYRTGRGYTF

cdr3_length: 19
d_call: TRBD1
v_call: TRBV11-2
j_call: TRBJ2-1
clone_size: .
cdr3_nt: TGTGCCAGCAGCTTTACCGGGACAGGACTACTAAACTCCTACAATGAGCAGTTCTTC
cdr3_aa: CASSFTGTGLLNSYNEQFF

cdr3_length: 14
d_call: .
v_call: TRBV6-5
j_call: TRBJ2-3
clone_size: many
cdr3_nt: TGTGCCAGCAGTTACTCCCGGGGCCCAGATACGCAGTATTTT
cdr3_aa: CASSYSRGPDTQYF

cdr3_length: 18
d_call: TRBD1
v_call: TRBV14
j_call: TRBJ2-4
clone_size: many
cdr3_nt: TGTGCCAGCACCCCCATAAACCGGGACAGGGAGGCCAAAAACATTCAGTACTTC
cdr3_aa: CASTPINRDREAKNIQYF

cdr3_length: 15
d_call: TRBD2
v_call: TRBV7-2
j_call: TRBJ2-3
clone_size: many
cdr3_nt: TGTGCCAGCAGCCCTCCGGGACTACCGACGAATACGCAGTATTTT
cdr3_aa: CASSPPGLPTNTQYF

cdr3_length: 15
d_call: .
v_call: TRBV6-2/TRBV6-3
j_call: TRBJ2-1
clone_size: .
cdr3_nt: TGTGCCAGCAGTTACGGAGCCCAATCCTACAATGAGCAGTTCTTC
cdr3_aa: CASSYGAQSYNEQFF

cdr3_length: 15
d_call: TRBD2
v_call: TRBV30
j_call: TRBJ2-7
clone_size: .
cdr3_nt: TGTGCCTGGAGTGTATGGGCTAGCGGGAGTTACGAGCAGTACTTC
cdr3_aa: CAWSVWASGSYEQYF

cdr3_length: 12
d_call: .
v_call: TRBV29-1
j_call: TRBJ1-2
clone_size: many
cdr3_nt: TGCAGCGTTGAAGACAGTGGCTATGGCTACACCTTC
cdr3_aa: CSVEDSGYGYTF

cdr3_length: 12
d_call: .
v_call: TRBV6-2/TRBV6-3
j_call: TRBJ2-7
clone_size: many
cdr3_nt: TGTGCCAGCAGTTCGGCTGAGTACGAGCAGTACTTC
cdr3_aa: CASSSAEYEQYF